This T cell receptor (beta chain) was sequenced in a study of shared clonotypes between healthy human individuals. Using immunoSEQ multiplex PCR, the repertoire was profiled, and TCRdb retains in-frame clones only, with some absent. Seen here are some 1 million clones, approximately 70% observed once, and the top ten hold approximately 1.5%. The V and J ends lost 4 bases and 6 bases respectively, with 13 bases between them. Germline V gives CDR1 SGHDT, CDR2 YYEEEE. There are 14 residues in the CDR3. The sequenced sample was memory CD4+ T cells sorted from blood. The subset here: CD45RA-negative fraction. This sequence was found in a man aged 18 to 29 in good health. The chain carries TRBV5-6 and TRBJ1-4; D is perhaps TRBD1 (6 bases). The DNA of the CDR3 is TGTGCCAGCAGCGAGACAGGAGGGGATGAAAAACTGTTTTTT. This translates into CASSETGGDEKLFF.